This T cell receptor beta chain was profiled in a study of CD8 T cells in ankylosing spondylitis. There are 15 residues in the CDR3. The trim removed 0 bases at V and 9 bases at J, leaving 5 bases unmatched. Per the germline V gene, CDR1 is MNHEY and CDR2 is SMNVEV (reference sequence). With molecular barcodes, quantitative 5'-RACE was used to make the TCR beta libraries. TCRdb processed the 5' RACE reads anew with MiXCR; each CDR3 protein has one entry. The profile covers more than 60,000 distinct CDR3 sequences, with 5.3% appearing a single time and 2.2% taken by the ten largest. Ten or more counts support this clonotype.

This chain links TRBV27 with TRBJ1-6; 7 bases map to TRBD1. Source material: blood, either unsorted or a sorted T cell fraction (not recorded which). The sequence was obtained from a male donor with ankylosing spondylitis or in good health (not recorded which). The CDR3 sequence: CASSLSWDSSSPLHF. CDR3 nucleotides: TGTGCCAGCAGTTTATCGTGGGACAGTAGTTCACCCCTCCACTTT.